This T cell receptor beta chain emerged from a study of blood T cell repertoires in COVID-19. The CDR3 is 16 amino acids. Assay: immunoSEQ multiplex PCR; the TCRdb copy retains only in-frame clones and omits some. The table includes roughly 260,000 clones, about 87% detected once. Sequencing was performed on PBMCs or T cells enriched from blood (not recorded which). The rearrangement joins TRBV21-1 to TRBJ2-7; no DNA check was done on the table's D call, TRBD1. TRBV21-1 is a known pseudogene. The clonotype comes from a woman aged 25 to 39 with acute COVID-19. Here the CDR3 DNA reads TGTGCCAGCAGCAAAGTGAGGGACAGGGGCCCCAAGGAGCAGTACTTC. As protein: CASSKVRDRGPKEQYF.